This T cell receptor (beta chain) is from a study of beta chain features in type 1 diabetes. CDR1 is SGHTA and CDR2 is FQGNSA in the germline V gene. Trimming cost V 4 bases and J 0 bases, with 6 bases left between them. This CDR3 has 14 amino acids. What was sequenced were expressed TCRB transcripts, since all of the isolated RNA had been reverse transcribed. TCRdb's copy holds only in-frame clones and misses some; the assay was immunoSEQ multiplex PCR. This table holds under 450,000 clones, roughly 13% found once. The sample was naive CD4+ T cells from blood. This receptor was obtained from a man aged 25-40 years in good health. The chain is built from TRBV7-2 and TRBJ2-2; D assignment may be TRBD1 or TRBD2 (5 bases each). The CDR3: CASSSGPNTGELFF. CDR3 nucleotide sequence: TGTGCCAGCAGCTCGGGACCGAACACCGGGGAGCTGTTTTTT.